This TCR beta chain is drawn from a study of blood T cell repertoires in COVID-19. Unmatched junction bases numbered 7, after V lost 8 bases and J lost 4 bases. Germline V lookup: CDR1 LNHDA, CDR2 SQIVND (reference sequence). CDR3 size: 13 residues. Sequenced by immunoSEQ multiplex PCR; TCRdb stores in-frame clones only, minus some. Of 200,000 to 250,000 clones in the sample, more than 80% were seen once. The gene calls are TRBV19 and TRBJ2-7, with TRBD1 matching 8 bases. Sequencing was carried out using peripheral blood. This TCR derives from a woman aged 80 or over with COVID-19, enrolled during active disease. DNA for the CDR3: TGTGCCAGTGCAGGGGGCAGGCCATACGAGCAGTACTTC. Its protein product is CASAGGRPYEQYF.